This is a list of T cell receptor beta chains from one sample in a study of siplizumab effects on memory and regulatory T cells. Generated by immunoSEQ multiplex PCR, the TCRdb table keeps only in-frame clones and is missing some. The sample yields around 95,000 clones, about 91% seen once. Sequences were obtained from CD4+ T cells sorted from blood. The receptors originated from a human donor in good health. Each CDR3 is given with its conserved first and last residue. The D gene is left open where the match is weak. Clone size, where shown, is once, few, many, or a class for clones that have expanded.

d_gene	v_gene	abundance	j_gene	CDR3aa	CDR3nt
.	TRBV5-1	few	TRBJ2-2	CASSLVMDTGELFF	TGCGCCAGCAGCTTGGTGATGGACACCGGGGAGCTGTTTTTT
TRBD2	TRBV7-6	.	TRBJ2-5	CASSLSGGDQETQYF	TGTGCCAGCAGCTTAAGCGGGGGGGACCAAGAGACCCAGTACTTC
TRBD2	TRBV5-4	.	TRBJ2-3	CASSLGLAEDTDTQYF	TGTGCCAGCAGCCTGGGACTAGCGGAAGACACAGATACGCAGTATTTT
.	TRBV21-1	.	TRBJ2-5	CATQGGKETQYF	TGTGCCACCCAAGGGGGGAAGGAGACCCAGTACTTC
.	TRBV6-4	.	TRBJ2-1	CASSHGLSYNEQFF	TGTGCCAGCAGCCACGGACTCTCCTACAATGAGCAGTTCTTC
.	TRBV5-1	.	TRBJ1-2	CASSLTEDYGYTF	TGCGCCAGCAGCCTGACAGAAGACTATGGCTACACCTTC
.	TRBV6-1	.	TRBJ2-5	CASRDGGRTQYF	TGTGCCAGCAGAGATGGGGGGAGGACCCAGTACTTC
.	TRBV7-7	.	TRBJ2-3	CASSSGTGSTDTQYF	TGTGCCAGCAGTTCCGGGACGGGGAGCACAGATACGCAGTATTTT
.	TRBV7-2	.	TRBJ1-1	CASSLGGESNTEAFF	TGTGCCAGCAGCTTAGGCGGAGAATCGAACACTGAAGCTTTCTTT
TRBD2	TRBV5-1	.	TRBJ2-1	CASSPFAGGYNEQFF	TGCGCCAGCAGCCCCTTTGCGGGGGGCTACAATGAGCAGTTCTTC
.	TRBV16	few	TRBJ2-2	CASSQLDSRTGELFF	TGTGCCAGCAGCCAATTAGACAGTCGCACCGGGGAGCTGTTTTTT
TRBD1	TRBV2	.	TRBJ2-7	CASSGDRSYEQYF	TGTGCCAGCAGTGGGGACAGATCCTACGAGCAGTACTTT
.	TRBV18	once	TRBJ1-4	CASSPPDRRTVKDF	TGTGCCAGCTCACCACCGGATAGGCGGACTGTGAAGGATTTT
.	TRBV30	.	TRBJ2-5	CAWSPTRLAVQETQYF	TGTGCCTGGAGCCCCACCAGGCTAGCCGTGCAAGAGACCCAGTACTTC
.	TRBV7-9	.	TRBJ1-3	CASTPVGSGNTIYF	TGTGCCAGCACCCCAGTGGGCTCTGGAAACACCATATATTTT
.	TRBV7-2	.	TRBJ1-2	CASSIRDGYGYTF	TGTGCCAGCAGCATCCGGGACGGTTATGGCTACACCTTC
.	TRBV11-2	.	TRBJ2-5	CASSPKETQYF	TGTGCCAGCAGCCCAAAGGAGACCCAGTACTTC
.	TRBV18	.	TRBJ1-1	CASSPGTSYTEAFF	TGTGCCAGCTCACCAGGGACGTCCTACACTGAAGCTTTCTTT
TRBD1	TRBV30	.	TRBJ2-2	CAWSTGGYTNTGELFF	TGTGCCTGGAGTACAGGGGGGTATACGAACACCGGGGAGCTGTTTTTT
.	TRBV7-9	.	TRBJ1-2	CASSQAQAHF	TGTGCCAGCAGCCAAGCACAGGCGCACTTC
TRBD1	TRBV30	.	TRBJ2-2	CAWIRGRTGELFF	TGTGCCTGGATTAGGGGGCGGACCGGGGAGCTGTTTTTT
.	TRBV7-2	once	TRBJ1-5	CASSLFSQPQHF	TGTGCCAGCAGCTTATTTTCCCAGCCCCAGCATTTT
.	TRBV28	once	TRBJ1-4	CASRTLSLNEKLFF	TGTGCCAGCAGGACTTTGTCCCTTAATGAAAAACTGTTTTTT
.	TRBV7-2	.	TRBJ2-3	CASSLDGGPADTQYF	TGTGCCAGCAGCCTAGACGGGGGGCCGGCAGATACGCAGTATTTT
.	TRBV7-2	.	TRBJ2-7	CASSPAPTYEQYF	TGTGCCAGCAGCCCCGCCCCTACCTACGAGCAGTACTTC
.	TRBV5-6	once	TRBJ2-2	CASSLVSNTGELFF	TGTGCCAGCAGCTTGGTCAGCAACACCGGGGAGCTGTTTTTT
.	TRBV7-8	.	TRBJ1-2	CASSLVSSNYGYTF	TGTGCCAGCAGCTTAGTCAGCTCTAACTATGGCTACACCTTC
.	TRBV18	.	TRBJ2-1	CASSPRGQHRYNEQFF	TGTGCCAGCTCACCGAGAGGACAGCATCGTTACAATGAGCAGTTCTTC
TRBD1	TRBV5-1	.	TRBJ2-3	CASSLIGDRGDTQYF	TGCGCCAGCAGCTTGATCGGTGACAGGGGAGATACGCAGTATTTT
.	TRBV6-1	.	TRBJ2-7	CASSASGNPYEQYF	TGTGCCAGCAGTGCCTCCGGGAACCCCTACGAGCAGTACTTC
.	TRBV18	few	TRBJ1-1	CASRWRGDTEAFF	TGTGCCAGCCGTTGGAGAGGGGACACTGAAGCTTTCTTT
TRBD1	TRBV7-2	.	TRBJ1-3	CASSSGTGLTNTIYF	TGTGCCAGCAGCTCCGGGACAGGGCTAACGAACACCATATATTTT
TRBD2	TRBV7-9	.	TRBJ2-3	CASSFGRLLAGVKPDTQYF	TGTGCCAGCAGCTTTGGCCGCCTCCTAGCGGGGGTTAAACCAGATACGCAGTATTTT
.	TRBV7-3	.	TRBJ1-4	CASSLTMRTNEKLFF	TGTGCCAGCAGCTTAACAATGAGGACAAATGAAAAACTGTTTTTT
TRBD1	TRBV7-2	.	TRBJ1-1	CASRPSQGDLLAFF	TGTGCCAGCAGACCGTCTCAGGGGGACCTTCTGGCTTTCTTT
.	TRBV5-1	.	TRBJ2-1	CASSLERIGQFF	TGCGCCAGCAGCTTGGAGCGGATTGGGCAGTTCTTC
TRBD1	TRBV6-5	.	TRBJ2-7	CASSYPYRGPPGEQYF	TGTGCCAGCAGTTACCCCTACAGGGGGCCCCCGGGGGAGCAGTACTTC
TRBD1	TRBV18	once	TRBJ1-2	CASSPSGQGLGGYTF	TGTGCCAGCTCACCCTCGGGACAGGGCCTCGGTGGCTACACCTTC
TRBD2	TRBV5-1	.	TRBJ2-3	CASSFTEAGVKLSTDTQYF	TGCGCCAGCAGCTTTACCGAAGCGGGGGTGAAGTTGAGCACAGATACGCAGTATTTT
TRBD1	TRBV19	.	TRBJ1-1	CASRVPGQGNPEAFF	TGTGCCAGTAGGGTCCCGGGACAGGGGAACCCTGAAGCTTTCTTT
.	TRBV6-5	.	TRBJ2-7	CASSYTGGYYEQYF	TGTGCCAGCAGTTACACCGGGGGCTACTACGAGCAGTACTTC
.	TRBV7-9	few	TRBJ1-2	CASSFGDNNNYGYTF	TGTGCCAGCAGCTTTGGGGACAACAATAACTATGGCTACACCTTC
TRBD1	TRBV25-1	.	TRBJ2-7	CASSEIPGQGADEQYF	TGTGCCAGCAGTGAGATTCCGGGACAGGGGGCCGACGAGCAGTACTTC
.	TRBV7-2	.	TRBJ2-2	CASSLGSHPGELFF	TGTGCCAGCAGCTTAGGCAGTCACCCCGGGGAGCTGTTTTTT
.	TRBV30	medium-sized	TRBJ1-6	CAWSRAGDNSPLHF	TGTGCCTGGAGTAGGGCAGGGGATAATTCACCCCTCCACTTT
.	TRBV7-6	.	TRBJ2-2	CASSFNTGPNTGELFF	TGTGCCAGCAGCTTTAATACAGGACCGAACACCGGGGAGCTGTTTTTT
.	TRBV6-5	.	TRBJ1-2	CASSYSPGDDYGYTF	TGTGCCAGCAGTTACTCGCCAGGGGATGACTATGGCTACACCTTC
.	TRBV27	.	TRBJ1-2	CASSFSWTTANYGYTF	TGTGCCAGCAGTTTTTCCTGGACAACGGCCAACTATGGCTACACCTTC
TRBD2	TRBV7-2	once	TRBJ2-1	CASSSLTSGGWYNEQFF	TGTGCCAGCAGCTCCCTCACTAGCGGGGGGTGGTACAATGAGCAGTTCTTC
.	TRBV7-6	.	TRBJ1-4	CASSGTVATNEKLFF	TGTGCCAGCAGTGGGACGGTTGCAACTAATGAAAAACTGTTTTTT
TRBD1	TRBV29-1	.	TRBJ1-6	CSVGTGNSPLHF	TGCAGCGTTGGGACAGGGAATTCACCCCTCCACTTT
.	TRBV4-3	.	TRBJ1-1	CASSQDVVEAEAFF	TGCGCCAGCAGCCAAGACGTCGTGGAAGCTGAAGCTTTCTTT
.	TRBV6-5	.	TRBJ1-1	CASSYSQGRMNTEAFF	TGTGCCAGCAGTTACTCCCAGGGACGGATGAACACTGAAGCTTTCTTT